This section outlines one T cell receptor beta chain sequence together with its context. The antigen is not known. These data come from a study of cytomegalovirus exposure and HLA in healthy donors. Primers for the PCR totalled 60 Vbeta and 13 Jbeta. The table came from immunoSEQ multiplex PCR; TCRdb's copy has only in-frame clones and leaves some out. Of more than 100,000 clones listed, more than 60% are singletons. Study-level findings and limits: Confirmation was obtained in vitro that a few CMV-associated chains are specific for CMV antigens. Later analysis showed most CMV-associated TCR beta chains appearing HLA-restricted. A link between a missense DCLRE1C variant and TCR beta V- and J-gene trimming emerged from a later analysis. Solely CMV serostatus was available to characterize immune exposure.

The trim removed 0 bases at V and 1 base at J, leaving 4 bases unmatched. CDR3 length: 17 residues. The V gene's germline CDR1 is MGHDK and CDR2 SYGVNS. Specimen: PBMCs. The rearrangement joins TRBV25-1 to TRBJ2-5; 11 bases are a match to TRBD2. The source is a woman aged 18-29 years in good health and CMV-seronegative. The CDR3 DNA reads as TGTGCCAGCAGTGAATATCTAGGACTAGCGGGCCAAGAGACCCAGTACTTC. This codes for CASSEYLGLAGQETQYF.